This T cell receptor beta chain is from a study of metastatic and nonmetastatic thyroid tumors. Study-wide background: Blood and tumor or nodule tissue repertoires from malignant and benign thyroid patients were compared.

In the original workflow: Researchers built a distant-metastasis classifier for papillary thyroid cancer that drew on CDR3 differences across clinicopathological groups. Through MiXCR, TCRdb re-clonotyped the PCR reads. What appears here as the V and J calls and clone size reflects TCRdb's work, not the paper's. This sample yields approximately 74,000 clones, of which over 12% are seen a single time; less than 8.5% belongs to the top ten. CDR3 length: 14 amino acids. Germline V lookup: CDR1 SNHLY, CDR2 FYNNEI. The V end was cut by 5 bases, the J end by 5 bases, with 15 bases between. Study observations and caveats: The reported finding was significantly higher TCR beta diversity in malignant thyroid tumors relative to benign nodules, in blood and tumor.

This clone has at least ten counts. The antigen is undetermined. All patients were untreated before thyroid surgery. The source of this sequence is a male donor with papillary thyroid cancer or a benign thyroid nodule (not recorded which). Some clones in this sample may be carry-over from other donors' samples. The chain uses TRBV2 and TRBJ1-1, with a possible D match to TRBD1 (6 bases). The source material was blood. As DNA, the CDR3 is TGTGCCAGCAGTCAGAACAGGGTGGGAACTGAAGCTTTCTTT. Protein: CASSQNRVGTEAFF.